This T cell receptor beta chain originates from a study of OX40 agonist ivuxolimab in advanced cancers. Turning to the study itself: Partial responses were achieved by three patients, one with hepatocellular carcinoma and two with cutaneous melanoma. The study's findings and limits: In the 0.1 to 3.0 mg/kg range, CD4+ and CD8+ blood T cells had expanded clonally by week 6.

The table came from immunoSEQ multiplex PCR; TCRdb's copy has only in-frame clones and leaves some out. The sample carries around 18,000 clones, 65% to 80% recorded once. As for this clone: What it binds is not known.

The source is an adult with an advanced solid tumor such as melanoma, head and neck, liver or kidney cancer. The specimen comprised CD4+ or CD8+ T cells sorted from blood, sampled in a trial of the OX40 agonist ivuxolimab.

Here the CDR3 DNA reads TGTGCCAGCTCCGGACAGGGAGAGACCCAGTACTTC. This encodes CASSGQGETQYF. The rearrangement uses TRBV2 and TRBJ2-5, with 8 bases identical to TRBD1. J was trimmed by 4 bases and V by 8 bases; bases with no gene match: 3. The germline V gene encodes CDR1 SNHLY and CDR2 FYNNEI. This CDR3 has 12 amino acids.